This T cell receptor beta chain was identified during a study of cytomegalovirus exposure and HLA in healthy donors (dated by TCRdb to about 2017). Background on the whole study: A later analysis indicated that the 90 to 150 validation repertoires were generated on the platform also employed for the approximately 700 repertoires of the first cohort. The aim of the study was to test whether cataloging public T cell receptors could identify signatures of past pathogen exposure. Besides the first cohort of around 700 subjects, a separate validation cohort made up of 95 to 150 different subjects was used. To predict cytomegalovirus infection status, the study brought together high-throughput TCR immunosequencing, statistical association of individual TCRs with disease status, and machine learning.

Beyond this particular receptor, the publication reports: In a later analysis, TCRs clustered in the first cohort were found to also tend to co-occur in the 130 or so validation repertoires, with 90% to 95% of cluster scores above 0. The classifier was reported to diagnose cytomegalovirus status with high specificity and sensitivity in both the original and validation cohorts. Most TCR sequences were seen in very few donors, while some public TCRs were found in many individuals. In the study, around 160 TCR beta chains were listed as associated with cytomegalovirus. It was suggested by the authors that the approach could potentially be generalized to other disease states and immunological phenotypes. A few of the identified cytomegalovirus-associated TCR beta chains were confirmed in vitro to be specific for cytomegalovirus antigens. A later analysis lacked HLA typing for the validation cohort, so it scored co-occurrence in that cohort across all 110 or so repertoires.

Worth noting for this clone: The specificity of this receptor is unknown. It has no much larger one-base neighbor in the sample; base qualities were not kept.

The method was the immunoSEQ multiplex PCR assay. Under the source paper's analysis protocol: A statistical classification framework was built to diagnose cytomegalovirus status from the catalog of TCR beta chain sequences. TCRdb provides this immuneACCESS table in a form limited to in-frame rearrangements. Some clones are lacking; in checked studies, under half of them reflect an unresolved V gene, and why the rest are absent is not known. V and J calls and clone size are given by that table; D and trimming were obtained from the DNA. The sample has 150,000 or so clones on record, 89% of them singletons. The top ten clonotypes cover about 10% of the sample. From a lookup of the germline V gene, CDR1 and CDR2 are SNHLY and FYNNEI. There are 12 amino acids in the CDR3, from cysteine to phenylalanine inclusive. Just CDR3 DNA is preserved here, 36 bases in frame from base 1. Clipping removes 8 bases from V and 7 bases from J, with 5 as the unmatched junction base count.

Separate from the roughly 630-subject first cohort, the validation cohort of over 90 subjects was the group to which the donors belonged. The sequence was collected from a woman younger than 30 in good health and CMV-seropositive. The chain is made from TRBV2 and TRBJ2-4; 7 of the junction bases match TRBD1. Sequencing used PBMCs. The nucleotides read TGTGCCAGCGCACAGGGGTTGAACATTCAGTACTTC. This translates into CASAQGLNIQYF.